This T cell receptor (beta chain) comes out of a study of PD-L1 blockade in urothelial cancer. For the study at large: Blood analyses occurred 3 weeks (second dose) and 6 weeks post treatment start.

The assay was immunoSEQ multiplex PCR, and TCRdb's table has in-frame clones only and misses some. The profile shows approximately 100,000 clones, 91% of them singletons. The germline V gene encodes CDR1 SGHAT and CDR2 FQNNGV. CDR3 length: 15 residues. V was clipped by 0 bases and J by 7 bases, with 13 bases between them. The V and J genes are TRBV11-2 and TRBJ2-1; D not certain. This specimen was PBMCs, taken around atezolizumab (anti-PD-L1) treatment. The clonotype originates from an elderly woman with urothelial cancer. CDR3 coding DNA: TGTGCCAGCAGCTTAGAAACAGTGGTCTTAAATGAGCAGTTCTTC. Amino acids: CASSLETVVLNEQFF.